The TCR beta chain under discussion was sequenced for a study of radiation and T cells in renal cell carcinoma. As for the study in general: Nephrectomy followed 15 Gy stereotactic body radiation by 4 weeks.

Stated time point: blood 2 weeks post-SBRT. Treatment indicated: 15 Gy SBRT to primary tumor, nephrectomy 4 weeks later. Data came from immunoSEQ multiplex PCR; TCRdb stores just in-frame clones and leaves some out. The sample includes around 70,000 clones, roughly 87% of them seen just once. Germline-derived CDR1 and CDR2 are SGDLS and YYNGEE. V lost 1 base, J lost 0 bases, and 9 bases lay in between. There are 15 residues in the CDR3. This clone appeared once. This sequence joins TRBV9 and TRBJ2-3; possible D gene TRBD2, 6 bases. Here the sequenced sample was blood, taken from a patient whose treatment included radiotherapy and nephrectomy. The clonotype comes from a man in his sixties with renal cell carcinoma. CDR3 DNA: TGTGCCAGCAGCGTACGCGGGGTTAGCACAGATACGCAGTATTTT. Translating it yields CASSVRGVSTDTQYF.